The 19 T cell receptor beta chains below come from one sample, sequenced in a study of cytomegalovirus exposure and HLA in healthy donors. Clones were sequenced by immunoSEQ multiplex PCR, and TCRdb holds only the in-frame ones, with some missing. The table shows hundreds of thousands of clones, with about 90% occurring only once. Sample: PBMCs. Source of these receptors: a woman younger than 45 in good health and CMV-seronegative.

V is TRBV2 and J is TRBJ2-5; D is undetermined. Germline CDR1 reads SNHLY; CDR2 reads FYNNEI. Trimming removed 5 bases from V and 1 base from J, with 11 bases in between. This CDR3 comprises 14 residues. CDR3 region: CASSFFTSQETQYF. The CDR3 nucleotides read TGTGCCAGCAGTTTCTTTACCTCCCAAGAGACCCAGTACTTC. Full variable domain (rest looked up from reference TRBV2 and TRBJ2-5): EPEVTQTPSHQVTQMGQEVILRCVPISNHLYFYWYRQILGQKVEFLVSFYNNEISEKSEIFDDQFSVERPDGSNFTLKIRSTKLEDSAMYFCASSFFTSQETQYFGPGTRLLVL.

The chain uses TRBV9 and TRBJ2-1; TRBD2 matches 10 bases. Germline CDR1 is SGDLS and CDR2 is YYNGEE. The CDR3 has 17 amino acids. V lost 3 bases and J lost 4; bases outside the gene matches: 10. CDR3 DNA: TGTGCCAGCAGCGGAGAGATTGCTAGCGGGAGATACAATGAGCAGTTCTTC. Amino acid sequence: CASSGEIASGRYNEQFF. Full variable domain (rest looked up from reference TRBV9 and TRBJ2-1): DSGVTQTPKHLITATGQRVTLRCSPRSGDLSVYWYQQSLDQGLQFLIQYYNGEERAKGNILERFSAQQFPDLHSELNLSSLELGDSALYFCASSGEIASGRYNEQFFGPGTRLTVL.

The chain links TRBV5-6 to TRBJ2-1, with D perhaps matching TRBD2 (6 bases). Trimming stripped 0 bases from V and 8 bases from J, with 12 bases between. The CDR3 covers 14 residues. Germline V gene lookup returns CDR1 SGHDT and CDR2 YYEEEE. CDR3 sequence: CASSLGLGGDEQFF. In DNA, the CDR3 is TGTGCCAGCAGCTTGGGACTAGGAGGGGATGAGCAGTTCTTC.

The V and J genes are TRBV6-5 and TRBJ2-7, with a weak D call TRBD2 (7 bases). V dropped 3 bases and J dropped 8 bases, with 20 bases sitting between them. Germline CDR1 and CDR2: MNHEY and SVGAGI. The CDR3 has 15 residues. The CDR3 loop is CASSYAAGANVQQYF. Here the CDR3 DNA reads TGTGCCAGCAGTTATGCGGCGGGGGCGAATGTACAGCAGTACTTC.

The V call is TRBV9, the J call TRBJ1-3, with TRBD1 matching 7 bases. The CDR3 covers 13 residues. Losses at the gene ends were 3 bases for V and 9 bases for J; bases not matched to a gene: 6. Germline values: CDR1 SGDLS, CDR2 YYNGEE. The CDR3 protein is CASSGDRVPTIYF. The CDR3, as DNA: TGTGCCAGCAGCGGAGACAGGGTTCCCACCATATATTTT.

The CDR3 is CATSRDPATGELFF. CDR3 in DNA: TGTGCCACCAGCAGAGATCCAGCAACCGGGGAGCTGTTTTTT. The V and J genes are TRBV15 and TRBJ2-2; D call uncertain. The germline V gene encodes CDR1 LNHNV and CDR2 YYDKDF (reference sequence). V was shortened by 0 bases and J by 5 bases, with 7 bases between the two germline ends. The CDR3 runs 14 residues.

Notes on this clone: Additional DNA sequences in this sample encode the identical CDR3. The CDR3 protein is CASSLDRVETQYF. The CDR3 DNA is TGTGCCAGCAGTTTGGACAGGGTAGAGACCCAGTACTTC. The rearrangement links TRBV28 to TRBJ2-5, with 8 bases identical to TRBD1. Unmatched junction bases numbered 1, after V lost 3 bases and J lost 4 bases. The length of the CDR3 is 13 residues. Germline V CDR1 and CDR2: MDHEN, SYDVKM.

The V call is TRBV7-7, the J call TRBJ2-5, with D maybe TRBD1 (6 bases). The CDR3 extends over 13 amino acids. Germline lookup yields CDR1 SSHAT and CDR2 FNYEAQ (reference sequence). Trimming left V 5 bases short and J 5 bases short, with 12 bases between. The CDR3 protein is CASSTTGPETQYF. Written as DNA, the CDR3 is TGTGCCAGCAGCACCACAGGGCCGGAGACCCAGTACTTC.

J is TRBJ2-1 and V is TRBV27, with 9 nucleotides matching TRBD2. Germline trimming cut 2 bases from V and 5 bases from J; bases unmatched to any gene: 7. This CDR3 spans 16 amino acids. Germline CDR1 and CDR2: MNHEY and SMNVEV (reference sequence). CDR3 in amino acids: CASSLGGGRAHNEQFF. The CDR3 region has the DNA TGTGCCAGCAGTTTAGGTGGCGGGAGGGCCCACAATGAGCAGTTCTTC.

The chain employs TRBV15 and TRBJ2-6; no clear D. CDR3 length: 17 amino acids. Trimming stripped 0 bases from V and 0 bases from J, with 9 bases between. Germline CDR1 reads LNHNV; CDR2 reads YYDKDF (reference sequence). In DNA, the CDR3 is TGTGCCACCAGCAGAGAACTGGGCGTCTCTGGGGCCAACGTCCTGACTTTC. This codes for CATSRELGVSGANVLTF.

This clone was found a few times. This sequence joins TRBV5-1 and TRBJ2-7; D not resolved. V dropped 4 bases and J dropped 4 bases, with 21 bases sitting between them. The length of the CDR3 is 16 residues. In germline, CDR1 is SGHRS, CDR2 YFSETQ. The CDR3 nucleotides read TGCGCCAGCAGCCTGGGCCCCCCGGCTGCCACTTACGAGCAGTACTTC. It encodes CASSLGPPAATYEQYF.

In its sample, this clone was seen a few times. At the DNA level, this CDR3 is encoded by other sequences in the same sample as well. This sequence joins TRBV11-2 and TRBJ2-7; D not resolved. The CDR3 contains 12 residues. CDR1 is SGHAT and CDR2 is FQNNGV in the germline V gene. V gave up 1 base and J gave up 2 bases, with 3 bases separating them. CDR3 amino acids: CASSLVPYEQYF. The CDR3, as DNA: TGTGCCAGCAGCTTAGTTCCCTACGAGCAGTACTTC.

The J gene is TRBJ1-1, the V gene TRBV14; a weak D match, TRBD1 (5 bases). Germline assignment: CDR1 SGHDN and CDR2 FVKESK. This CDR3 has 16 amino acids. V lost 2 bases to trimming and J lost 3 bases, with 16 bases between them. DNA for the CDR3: TGTGCCAGCAGCCAATATGGAGGCCCGGGGGACACTGAAGCTTTCTTT. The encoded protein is CASSQYGGPGDTEAFF.

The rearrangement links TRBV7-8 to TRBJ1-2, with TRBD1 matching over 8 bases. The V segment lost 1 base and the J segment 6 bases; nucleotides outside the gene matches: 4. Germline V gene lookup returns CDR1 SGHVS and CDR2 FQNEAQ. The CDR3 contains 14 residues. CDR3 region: CASSLGRTGNGYTF. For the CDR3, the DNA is TGTGCCAGCAGCTTAGGGAGGACAGGGAATGGCTACACCTTC.

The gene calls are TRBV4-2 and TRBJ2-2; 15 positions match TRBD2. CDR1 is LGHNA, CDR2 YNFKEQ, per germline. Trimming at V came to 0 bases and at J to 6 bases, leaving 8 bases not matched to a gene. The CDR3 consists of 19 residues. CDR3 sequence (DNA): TGTGCCAGCAGCCAAGACAGGGGTGGACTAGCGGGAGGGTCCGGGGAGCTGTTTTTT. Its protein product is CASSQDRGGLAGGSGELFF.

The CDR3 DNA reads as TGTGCCAGCAGCCTTAGGCCGACTAGATCCGAACCTCACACAGATACGCAGTATTTT. Residues: CASSLRPTRSEPHTDTQYF. V is TRBV13 and J is TRBJ2-3, with D perhaps TRBD2 (6 bases). This CDR3 is built from 19 residues. Trimming cost V 5 bases and J 2 bases, with 26 bases left between them. From germline, CDR1 is PRHDT and CDR2 FYEKMQ (reference sequence).

The CDR3 bases are TGTGCCAGCAGCTCATCGGGAACAGGTCCCGAGCAGTACTTC. Translated, it gives CASSSSGTGPEQYF. This chain joins TRBV7-9 and TRBJ2-7, with D perhaps TRBD1 or TRBD2 (5 bases each). There are 14 residues in the CDR3. V lost 4 bases and J 6 bases, leaving 16 bases between the germline ends. Germline loops: CDR1 SEHNR, CDR2 FQNEAQ (reference sequence).

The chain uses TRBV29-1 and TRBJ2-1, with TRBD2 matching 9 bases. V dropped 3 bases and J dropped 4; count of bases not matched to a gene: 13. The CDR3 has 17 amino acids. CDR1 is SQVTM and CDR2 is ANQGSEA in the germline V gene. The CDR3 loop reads CSVDGVAGEDFYNEQFF. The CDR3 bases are TGCAGCGTTGACGGAGTAGCGGGAGAGGATTTTTACAATGAGCAGTTCTTC.

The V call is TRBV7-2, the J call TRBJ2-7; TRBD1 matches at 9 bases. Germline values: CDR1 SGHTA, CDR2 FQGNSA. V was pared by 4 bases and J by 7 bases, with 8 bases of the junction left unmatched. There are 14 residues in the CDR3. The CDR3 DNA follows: TGTGCCAGCAGCTCCGGGACAGGGCTGGGGGAGCAGTACTTC. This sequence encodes CASSSGTGLGEQYF.